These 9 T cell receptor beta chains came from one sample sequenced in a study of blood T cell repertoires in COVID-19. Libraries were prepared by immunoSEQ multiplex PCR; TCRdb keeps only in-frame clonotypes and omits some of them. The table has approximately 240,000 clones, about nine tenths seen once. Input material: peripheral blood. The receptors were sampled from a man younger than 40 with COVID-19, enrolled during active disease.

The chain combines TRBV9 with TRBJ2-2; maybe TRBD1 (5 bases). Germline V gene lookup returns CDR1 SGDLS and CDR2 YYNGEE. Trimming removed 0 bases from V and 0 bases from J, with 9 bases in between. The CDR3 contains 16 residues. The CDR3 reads CASSVDGAANTGELFF. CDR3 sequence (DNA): TGTGCCAGCAGCGTAGATGGGGCGGCGAACACCGGGGAGCTGTTTTTT.

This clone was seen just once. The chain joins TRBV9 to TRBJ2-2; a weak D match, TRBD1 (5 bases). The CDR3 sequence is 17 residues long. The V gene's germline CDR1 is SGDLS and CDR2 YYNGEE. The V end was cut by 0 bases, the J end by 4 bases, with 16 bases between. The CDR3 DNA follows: TGTGCCAGCAGCGTAGGGGGATTCGACAGACGCACCGGGGAGCTGTTTTTT. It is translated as CASSVGGFDRRTGELFF. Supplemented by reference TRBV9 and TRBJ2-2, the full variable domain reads DSGVTQTPKHLITATGQRVTLRCSPRSGDLSVYWYQQSLDQGLQFLIQYYNGEERAKGNILERFSAQQFPDLHSELNLSSLELGDSALYFCASSVGGFDRRTGELFFGEGSRLTVL.

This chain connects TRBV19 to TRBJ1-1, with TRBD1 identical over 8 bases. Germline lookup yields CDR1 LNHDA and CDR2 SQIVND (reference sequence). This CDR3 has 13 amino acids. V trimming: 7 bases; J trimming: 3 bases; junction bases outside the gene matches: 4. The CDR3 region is CASTNRGDTEAFF. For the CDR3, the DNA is TGTGCCAGTACAAACAGGGGGGACACTGAAGCTTTCTTT.

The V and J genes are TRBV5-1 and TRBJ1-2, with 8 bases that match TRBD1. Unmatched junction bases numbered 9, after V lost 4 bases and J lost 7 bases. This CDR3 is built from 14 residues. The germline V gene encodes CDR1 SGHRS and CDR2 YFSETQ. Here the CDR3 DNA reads TGCGCCAGCAGCCTGACAGGGGAAACTGGTGGCTACACCTTC. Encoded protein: CASSLTGETGGYTF.

CDR3 sequence (DNA): TGCGCCAGCAGCCACTCCCTTAGGCCCGGACAGGGGGGAACTGAAGCTTTCTTT. It translates to CASSHSLRPGQGGTEAFF. The rearrangement uses TRBV4-1 and TRBJ1-1, with TRBD1 identical over 10 bases. Trimming removed 3 bases from V and 5 bases from J; junction bases left unmatched: 15. Germline lookup yields CDR1 MGHRA and CDR2 YSYEKL. This CDR3 spans 18 amino acids.

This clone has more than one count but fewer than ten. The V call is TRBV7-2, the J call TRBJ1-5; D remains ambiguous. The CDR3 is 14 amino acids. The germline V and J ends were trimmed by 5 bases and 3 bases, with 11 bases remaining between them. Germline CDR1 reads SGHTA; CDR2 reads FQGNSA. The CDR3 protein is CASSTRQPNQPQHF. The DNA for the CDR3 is TGTGCCAGCAGCACCCGACAACCCAATCAGCCCCAGCATTTT.

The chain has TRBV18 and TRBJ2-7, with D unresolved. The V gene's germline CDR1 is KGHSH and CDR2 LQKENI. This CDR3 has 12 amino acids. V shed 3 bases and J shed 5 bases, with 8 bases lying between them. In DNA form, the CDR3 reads TGTGCCAGCTCACCTGGGCAGAACGAGCAGTACTTC. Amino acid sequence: CASSPGQNEQYF.

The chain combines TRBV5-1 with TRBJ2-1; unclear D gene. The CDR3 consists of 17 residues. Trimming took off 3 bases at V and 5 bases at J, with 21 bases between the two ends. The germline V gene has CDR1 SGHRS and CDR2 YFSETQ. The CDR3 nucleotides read TGCGCCAGCAGCTCCCACCGACTCACCCAAGATGACAATGAGCAGTTCTTC. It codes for CASSSHRLTQDDNEQFF.

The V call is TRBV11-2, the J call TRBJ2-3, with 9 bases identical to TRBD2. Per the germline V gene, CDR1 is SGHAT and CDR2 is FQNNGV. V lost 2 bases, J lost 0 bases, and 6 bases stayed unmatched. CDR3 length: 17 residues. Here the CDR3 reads CASSLRRGGRSTDTQYF. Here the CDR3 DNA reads TGTGCCAGCAGCTTAAGGCGGGGGGGCAGGAGCACAGATACGCAGTATTTT.